One T cell receptor beta chain is described in this entry. The antigen remains undetermined. These data are taken from a study of cytomegalovirus exposure and HLA in healthy donors. Study findings and constraints: Many donors carried some public TCRs, although rarity characterized most TCR sequences. In a later analysis, productive TCRs from donors in an Asian-associated ancestry cluster reportedly carried fewer N-insertions than the cohort mean.

The PCR employed 60 Vbeta primers together with 13 Jbeta primers. Libraries were prepared by immunoSEQ multiplex PCR; TCRdb keeps only in-frame clonotypes and omits some of them. Its table lists approximately 110,000 clones. With 3 bases clipped from V and 4 bases from J, the junction kept 12 bases outside the gene matches. This CDR3 comprises 17 residues. The germline CDR1 and CDR2 sequences are SGDLS and YYNGEE. This chain links TRBV9 with TRBJ1-5, with 8 bases that match TRBD1. Sequenced input: PBMCs. The sequence was obtained from a man aged 25 to 40 in good health and CMV-seronegative. Here the CDR3 reads CASSAGQGNFPNQPQHF. CDR3 bases: TGTGCCAGCAGCGCCGGACAGGGAAACTTTCCGAATCAGCCCCAGCATTTT.